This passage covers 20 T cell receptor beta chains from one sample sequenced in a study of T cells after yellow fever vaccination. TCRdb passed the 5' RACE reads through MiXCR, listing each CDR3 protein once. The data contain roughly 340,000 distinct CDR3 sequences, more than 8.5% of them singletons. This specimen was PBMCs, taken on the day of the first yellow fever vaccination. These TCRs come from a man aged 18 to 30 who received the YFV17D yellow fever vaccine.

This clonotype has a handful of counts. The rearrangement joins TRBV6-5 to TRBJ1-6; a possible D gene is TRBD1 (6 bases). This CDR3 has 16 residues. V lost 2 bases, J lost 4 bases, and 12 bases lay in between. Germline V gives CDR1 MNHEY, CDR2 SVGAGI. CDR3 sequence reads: CASSYGGGGYNSPLHF. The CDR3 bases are TGTGCCAGCAGTTACGGAGGGGGGGGGTATAATTCACCCCTCCACTTT.

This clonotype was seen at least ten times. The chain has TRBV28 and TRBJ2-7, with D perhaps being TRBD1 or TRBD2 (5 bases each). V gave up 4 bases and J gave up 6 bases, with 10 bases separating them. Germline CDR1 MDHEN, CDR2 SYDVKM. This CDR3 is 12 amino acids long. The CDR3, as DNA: TGTGCCAGCAGTTCCGGGGCCCGCGAGCAGTACGTC. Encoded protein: CASSSGAREQYV.

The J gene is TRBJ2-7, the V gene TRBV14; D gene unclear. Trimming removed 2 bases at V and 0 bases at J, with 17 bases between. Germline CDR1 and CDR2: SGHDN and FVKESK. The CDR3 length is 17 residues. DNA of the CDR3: TGTGCCAGCAGCCAACGCATTACCATATTCTTCTCCTACGAGCAGTACGTC. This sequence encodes CASSQRITIFFSYEQYV.

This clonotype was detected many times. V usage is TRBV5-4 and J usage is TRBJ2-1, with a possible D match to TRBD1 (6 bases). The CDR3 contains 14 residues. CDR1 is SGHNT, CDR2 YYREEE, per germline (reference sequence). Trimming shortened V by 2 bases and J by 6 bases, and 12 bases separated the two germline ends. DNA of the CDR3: TGTGCCAGCAGCTTCGGCCCAGGGGTCAATGAGCAGTTCTTC. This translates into CASSFGPGVNEQFF.

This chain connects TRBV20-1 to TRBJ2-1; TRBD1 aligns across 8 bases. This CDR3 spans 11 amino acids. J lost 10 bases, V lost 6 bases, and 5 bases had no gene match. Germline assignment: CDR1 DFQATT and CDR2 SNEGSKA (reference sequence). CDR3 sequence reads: CSAPGTGEQFF. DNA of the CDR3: TGCAGTGCCCCCGGGACAGGCGAGCAGTTCTTC.

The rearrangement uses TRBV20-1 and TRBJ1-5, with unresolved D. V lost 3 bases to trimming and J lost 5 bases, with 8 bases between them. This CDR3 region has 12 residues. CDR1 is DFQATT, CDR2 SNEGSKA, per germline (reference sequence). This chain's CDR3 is CSARPVYQPQHF. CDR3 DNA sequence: TGCAGTGCTAGGCCGGTTTATCAGCCCCAGCATTTT.

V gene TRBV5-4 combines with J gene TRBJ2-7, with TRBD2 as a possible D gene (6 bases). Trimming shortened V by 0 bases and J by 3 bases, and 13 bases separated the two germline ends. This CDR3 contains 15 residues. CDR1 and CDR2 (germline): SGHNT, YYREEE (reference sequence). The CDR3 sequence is CASSLAGGLDYEQYV. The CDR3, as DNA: TGTGCCAGCAGCTTGGCCGGGGGTTTAGACTACGAGCAGTACGTC.

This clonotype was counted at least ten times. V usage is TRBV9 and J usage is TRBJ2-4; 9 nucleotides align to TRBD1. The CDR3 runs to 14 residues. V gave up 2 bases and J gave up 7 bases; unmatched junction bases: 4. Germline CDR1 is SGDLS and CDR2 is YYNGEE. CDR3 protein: CASSVDRGWNIQYF. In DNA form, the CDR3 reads TGTGCCAGCAGCGTTGACAGGGGGTGGAACATTCAGTACTTC.

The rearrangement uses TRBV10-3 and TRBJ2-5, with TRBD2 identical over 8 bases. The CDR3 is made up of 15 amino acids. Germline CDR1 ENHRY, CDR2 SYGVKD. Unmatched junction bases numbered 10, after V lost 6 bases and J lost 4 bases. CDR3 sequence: CAISSGSGGLETQYF. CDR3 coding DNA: TGTGCCATCAGCTCAGGAAGCGGGGGCCTAGAGACCCAGTACTTC.

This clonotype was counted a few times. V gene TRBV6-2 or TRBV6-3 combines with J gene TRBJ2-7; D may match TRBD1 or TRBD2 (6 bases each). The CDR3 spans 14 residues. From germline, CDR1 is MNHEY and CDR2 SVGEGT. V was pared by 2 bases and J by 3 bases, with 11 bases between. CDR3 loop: CASSYPGAYYEQYV. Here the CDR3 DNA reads TGTGCCAGCAGTTACCCGGGGGCCTACTACGAGCAGTACGTC.

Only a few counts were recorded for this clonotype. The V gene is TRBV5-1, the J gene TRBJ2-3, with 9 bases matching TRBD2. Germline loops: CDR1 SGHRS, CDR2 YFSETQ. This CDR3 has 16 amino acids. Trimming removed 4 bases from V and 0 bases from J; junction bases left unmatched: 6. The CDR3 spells CASSRLRGGSTDTQYF. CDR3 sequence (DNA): TGCGCCAGCAGCCGCTTGCGGGGGGGCAGCACAGATACGCAGTATTTT.

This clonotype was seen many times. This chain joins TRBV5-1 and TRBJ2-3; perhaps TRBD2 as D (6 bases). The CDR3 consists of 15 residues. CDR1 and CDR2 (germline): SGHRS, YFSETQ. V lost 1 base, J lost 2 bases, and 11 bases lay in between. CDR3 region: CASSLNTGDTDTQYF. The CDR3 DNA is TGCGCCAGCAGCTTGAATACGGGGGACACAGATACGCAGTATTTT.

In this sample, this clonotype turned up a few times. The DNA of the CDR3 is TGTGCCAGCAGTTTTGGGACTAGCGGGGGCCTCCAAGAGACCCAGTACTTC. The encoded protein is CASSFGTSGGLQETQYF. The chain employs TRBV12-3 or TRBV12-4 and TRBJ2-5; 14 bases fit TRBD2. CDR3 length: 17 amino acids. The V and J ends lost 3 bases and 1 base, in that order; junction bases with no gene match: 4.

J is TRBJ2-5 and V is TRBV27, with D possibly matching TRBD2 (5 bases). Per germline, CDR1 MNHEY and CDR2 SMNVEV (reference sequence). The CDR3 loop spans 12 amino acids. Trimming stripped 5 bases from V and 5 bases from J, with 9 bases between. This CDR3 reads CASSGSEETQYF. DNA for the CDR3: TGTGCCAGCAGTGGGAGTGAGGAGACCCAGTACTTC.

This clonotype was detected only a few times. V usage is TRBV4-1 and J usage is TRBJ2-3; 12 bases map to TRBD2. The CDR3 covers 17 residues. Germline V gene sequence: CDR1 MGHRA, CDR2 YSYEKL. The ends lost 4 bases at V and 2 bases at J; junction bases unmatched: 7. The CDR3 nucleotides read TGCGCCAGCAGCCCTAGCGGGGGGGCCCCATACACAGATACGCAGTATTTT. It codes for CASSPSGGAPYTDTQYF.

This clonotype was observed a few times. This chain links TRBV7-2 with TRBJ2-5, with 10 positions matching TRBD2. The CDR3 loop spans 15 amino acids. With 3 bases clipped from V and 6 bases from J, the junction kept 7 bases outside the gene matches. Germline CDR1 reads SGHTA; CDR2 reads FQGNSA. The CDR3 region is CASSFYSGGIQTQYF. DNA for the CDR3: TGTGCCAGCAGCTTCTATAGCGGGGGGATCCAGACCCAGTACTTC. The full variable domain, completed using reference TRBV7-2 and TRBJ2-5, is GAGVSQSPSNKVTEKGKDVELRCDPISGHTALYWYRQSLGQGLEFLIYFQGNSAPDKSGLPSDRFSAERTGGSVSTLTIQRTQQEDSAVYLCASSFYSGGIQTQYFGPGTRLLVL.

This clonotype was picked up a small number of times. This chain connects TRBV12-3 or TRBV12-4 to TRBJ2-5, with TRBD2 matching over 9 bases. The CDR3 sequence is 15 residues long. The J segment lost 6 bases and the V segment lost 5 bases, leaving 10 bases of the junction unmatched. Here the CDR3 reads CASSPVVAGVKTQYF. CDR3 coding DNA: TGTGCCAGCAGTCCTGTCGTAGCGGGGGTAAAGACCCAGTACTTC.

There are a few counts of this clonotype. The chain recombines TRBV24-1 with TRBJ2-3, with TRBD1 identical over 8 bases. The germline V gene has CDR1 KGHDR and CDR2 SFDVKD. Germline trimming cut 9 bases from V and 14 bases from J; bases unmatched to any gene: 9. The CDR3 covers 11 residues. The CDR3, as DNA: TGTGCCACCCAGTTCCTCGACAGGGGGTATTTT. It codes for CATQFLDRGYF.

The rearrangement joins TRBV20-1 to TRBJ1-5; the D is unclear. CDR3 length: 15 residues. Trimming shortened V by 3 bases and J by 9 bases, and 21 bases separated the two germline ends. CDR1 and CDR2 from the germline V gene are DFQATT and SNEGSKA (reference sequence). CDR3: CSASDGRAGLGPQHF. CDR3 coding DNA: TGCAGTGCTAGTGATGGGAGAGCAGGTTTGGGGCCCCAGCATTTT.

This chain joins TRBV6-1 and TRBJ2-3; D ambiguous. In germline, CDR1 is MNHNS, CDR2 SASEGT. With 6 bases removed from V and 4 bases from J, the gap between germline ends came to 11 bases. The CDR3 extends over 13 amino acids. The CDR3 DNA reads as TGTGCCAGCAGCCTTACGTGGTCAGATACGCAGTATTTT. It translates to CASSLTWSDTQYF.